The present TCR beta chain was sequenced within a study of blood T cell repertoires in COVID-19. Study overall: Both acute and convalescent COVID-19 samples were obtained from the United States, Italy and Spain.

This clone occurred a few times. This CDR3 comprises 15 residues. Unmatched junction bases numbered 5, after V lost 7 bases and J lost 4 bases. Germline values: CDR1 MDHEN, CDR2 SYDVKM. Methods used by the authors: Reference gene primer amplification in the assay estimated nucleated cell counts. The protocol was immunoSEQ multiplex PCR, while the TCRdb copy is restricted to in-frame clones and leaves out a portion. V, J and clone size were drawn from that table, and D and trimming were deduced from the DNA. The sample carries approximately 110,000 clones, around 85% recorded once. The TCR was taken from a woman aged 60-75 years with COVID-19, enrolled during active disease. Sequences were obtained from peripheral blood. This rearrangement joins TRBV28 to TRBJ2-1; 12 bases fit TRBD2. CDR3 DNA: TGTGCCAGCAACGCACTAGCGGGGGGATACAATGAGCAGTTCTTC. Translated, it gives CASNALAGGYNEQFF.